Following are 27 T cell receptor beta chains from one sample sequenced in a study of blood T cell repertoires in COVID-19. Assay used: immunoSEQ multiplex PCR; TCRdb lists only in-frame clones, some missing. This table has around 130,000 clones, roughly 85% appearing once. The material sequenced was peripheral blood. Receptor source: a man aged 50-59 years with acute or convalescent COVID-19.

In its sample, this clone was seen once. J is TRBJ1-5 and V is TRBV27; tentatively, D is TRBD1 (5 bases). Trimming removed 5 bases at V and 0 bases at J, with 20 bases between. Germline assignment: CDR1 MNHEY and CDR2 SMNVEV (reference sequence). The CDR3 is made up of 18 amino acids. CDR3 DNA: TGTGCCAGCAGTACCAGGCCCAGTCGGGGGAATAGCAATCAGCCCCAGCATTTT. It codes for CASSTRPSRGNSNQPQHF.

This clone was counted between two and nine times. The V call is TRBV10-3, the J call TRBJ1-1, with TRBD1 matching over 8 bases. The CDR3 contains 15 residues. After removal of 10 bases from V and 2 bases from J, the junction contained 12 bases not matched to a gene. CDR1 and CDR2 from the germline V gene are ENHRY and SYGVKD. The CDR3 here is CASHRGDGVNTEAFF. In nucleotides, the CDR3 is TGTGCCAGCCACAGGGGGGATGGGGTTAACACTGAAGCTTTCTTT.

The chain couples TRBV5-1 to TRBJ1-6, with 8 bases aligning to TRBD1. This CDR3 comprises 14 residues. Germline-derived CDR1 and CDR2 are SGHRS and YFSETQ. Trimming took 4 bases from V and 7 from J; bases not matched to a gene: 4. The CDR3 nucleotides are TGCGCCAGCAGCGCCGACAGGGGAAATTCACCCCTCCACTTT. Protein sequence: CASSADRGNSPLHF.

The chain employs TRBV4-2 and TRBJ1-4; TRBD1 is a possible D gene (5 bases). CDR1 is LGHNA and CDR2 is YNFKEQ in the germline V gene. V was cut by 0 bases and J by 1 base, with 9 bases left in between. This CDR3 contains 16 residues. Written as DNA, the CDR3 is TGTGCCAGCAGCCAAGATGGGGCAGGAACTAATGAAAAACTGTTTTTT. Its protein product is CASSQDGAGTNEKLFF.

V usage is TRBV25-1 and J usage is TRBJ2-1; D is uncertain. The CDR3 loop spans 13 amino acids. V was cut by 3 bases and J by 5 bases, with 8 bases left in between. Germline values: CDR1 MGHDK, CDR2 SYGVNS. The CDR3, as DNA: TGTGCCAGCAGTGACCTAGTCCACAATGAGCAGTTCTTC. As protein: CASSDLVHNEQFF.

The genes are TRBV4-2 and TRBJ1-2, with 12 bases aligning to TRBD1. Looked up from germline, CDR1 is LGHNA and CDR2 is YNFKEQ. The CDR3 runs 16 residues. The ends lost 4 bases at V and 7 bases at J; junction bases unmatched: 10. CDR3 loop: CASSPPPGQGAFGYTF. The DNA for the CDR3 is TGTGCCAGCAGCCCCCCCCCGGGACAGGGGGCATTTGGCTACACCTTC.

The sample holds a few counts of this clone. V is TRBV15 and J is TRBJ1-6; D gene ambiguous. CDR1 LNHNV and CDR2 YYDKDF come from the germline V gene (reference sequence). CDR3 length equals 15 residues. Trimming cost V 0 bases and J 5 bases, with 8 bases left between them. CDR3 nucleotide sequence: TGTGCCACCAGCAGAGATGGAACAGATAATTCACCCCTCCACTTT. Encoded protein: CATSRDGTDNSPLHF.

This clone was observed once. The chain joins TRBV5-6 to TRBJ2-1; 11 nucleotides line up with TRBD2. J gave up 5 bases and V 6 bases, and 4 bases lay outside the gene matches. The length of the CDR3 is 14 residues. The V gene's germline CDR1 is SGHDT and CDR2 YYEEEE. As DNA, the CDR3 is TGTGCCAGCACCCCGGGACTAGCGGACAATGAGCAGTTCTTC. Translation: CASTPGLADNEQFF.

The chain combines TRBV30 with TRBJ2-7; D is perhaps TRBD1 (5 bases). The V gene's germline CDR1 is GTSNPN and CDR2 SVGIG (reference sequence). V was pared by 4 bases and J by 2 bases, with 12 bases between. This CDR3 comprises 13 residues. CDR3 amino acids: CAWTPGNPYEQYF. For the CDR3, the DNA is TGTGCCTGGACCCCAGGGAATCCCTACGAGCAGTACTTC.

DNA of the CDR3: TGTGCCAGCAGGCCTAGGGTAGCGGGAGGTTACAATGAGCAGTTCTTC. Translating it yields CASRPRVAGGYNEQFF. The chain uses TRBV28 and TRBJ2-1, with 10 bases lining up with TRBD2. V trimming: 6 bases; J trimming: 4 bases; junction bases outside the gene matches: 9. This CDR3 is built from 16 residues. Germline V lookup: CDR1 MDHEN, CDR2 SYDVKM.

The chain uses TRBV7-9 and TRBJ1-5, with D unresolved. CDR1 is SEHNR, CDR2 FQNEAQ, per germline (reference sequence). V lost 5 bases, J lost 5 bases, and 10 bases lay in between. The CDR3 sequence is 13 residues long. CDR3 sequence (DNA): TGTGCCAGCAGCGCGGACGGGGATCAGCCCCAGCATTTT. Protein product: CASSADGDQPQHF.

The chain combines TRBV2 with TRBJ2-2; 7 bases map to TRBD2. Trimming took 6 bases from V and 0 from J; bases not matched to a gene: 4. The CDR3 runs 15 residues. Germline V lookup: CDR1 SNHLY, CDR2 FYNNEI. The CDR3 loop reads CASRKSGTNTGELFF. The DNA for the CDR3 is TGTGCCAGCAGAAAAAGCGGGACGAACACCGGGGAGCTGTTTTTT.

The V gene is TRBV5-4, the J gene TRBJ1-4; TRBD1 matches 8 bases. The V segment lost 2 bases and the J segment 0 bases; nucleotides outside the gene matches: 9. The CDR3 totals 18 residues. The germline gives CDR1 SGHNT, CDR2 YYREEE (reference sequence). The CDR3 DNA follows: TGTGCCAGCAGCTTTTCAGGGACAGGCAGTGCAACTAATGAAAAACTGTTTTTT. Its translation: CASSFSGTGSATNEKLFF.

This clone turned up a few times. The same CDR3 arises from other DNA sequences in this sample as well. V usage is TRBV7-3 and J usage is TRBJ2-2, with TRBD1 as a possible D gene (6 bases). This CDR3 is built from 14 residues. Trimming took off 5 bases at V and 1 base at J, with 8 bases between the two ends. Germline CDR1 SGHTA, CDR2 FQGTGA. The CDR3 sequence is CASSPTGNTGELFF. As DNA, the CDR3 is TGTGCCAGCAGCCCGACAGGGAACACCGGGGAGCTGTTTTTT.

The chain has TRBV12-3 or TRBV12-4 and TRBJ1-1; TRBD1 agrees at 11 bases. V shed 6 bases, J shed 12 bases, and the junction held 6 bases outside the gene matches. CDR3 length equals 12 residues. CDR3 DNA: TGTGCCAGCAGACCGGGACAGGGGGATTCTTTCTTT. Amino acids: CASRPGQGDSFF.

V gene TRBV5-8 combines with J gene TRBJ2-1, with TRBD2 matching over 7 bases. The CDR3 length is 15 residues. Per the germline V gene, CDR1 is SGHTS and CDR2 is YDEGEE. Trimming removed 4 bases from V and 8 bases from J; junction bases left unmatched: 12. The CDR3: CASSRTRTAYDEQFF. CDR3 DNA sequence: TGTGCCAGCAGCCGGACTAGAACTGCTTACGATGAGCAGTTCTTC.

The gene calls are TRBV3-1 (or the pseudogene TRBV3-2) and TRBJ2-1, with TRBD1 matching 7 bases. J gave up 0 bases and V 3 bases, and 17 bases lay outside the gene matches. In germline, CDR1 is LGHDT, CDR2 YNNKEL (reference sequence). This CDR3 is 20 amino acids long. The CDR3 loop is CASSHLNAGGLSGSYNEQFF. The CDR3 nucleotides are TGTGCCAGCAGCCATTTAAACGCAGGGGGTCTCTCTGGCTCCTACAATGAGCAGTTCTTC.

CDR3: CAISAPGIRGNTIYF. DNA of the CDR3: TGTGCCATCAGTGCACCAGGCATCCGGGGAAACACCATATATTTT. The chain recombines TRBV10-3 with TRBJ1-3, with D unclear. V lost 4 bases and J lost 4, with 14 bases in between. This CDR3 has 15 amino acids. Germline loops: CDR1 ENHRY, CDR2 SYGVKD.

The gene calls are TRBV24-1 and TRBJ2-1, with a tentative D call TRBD1 (5 bases). The V end lost 1 base, the J end lost 2 bases, and 11 bases lay between the germline ends. Germline V lookup: CDR1 KGHDR, CDR2 SFDVKD. This CDR3 is built from 16 residues. Here the CDR3 DNA reads TGTGCCACCAGTGATTTTAGGACAACGGCCTACAATGAGCAGTTCTTC. It specifies CATSDFRTTAYNEQFF.

V usage is TRBV11-2 and J usage is TRBJ1-6; unclear D gene. With 5 bases removed from V and 9 bases from J, the gap between germline ends came to 17 bases. The germline V gene has CDR1 SGHAT and CDR2 FQNNGV. This CDR3 has 15 amino acids. CDR3 nucleotide sequence: TGTGCCAGCAGCCCAGGTCCAAACGAGGGTTCACCCCTCCACTTT. Translating gives CASSPGPNEGSPLHF.

The chain joins TRBV30 to TRBJ1-3, with 7 bases matching TRBD1. Germline V gives CDR1 GTSNPN, CDR2 SVGIG (reference sequence). The trim removed 3 bases at V and 4 bases at J, leaving 12 bases unmatched. The CDR3 sequence is 16 residues long. Here the CDR3 DNA reads TGTGCCTGGAGAGGTCGAGGACAGGTCGGCGGAAACACCATATATTTT. It yields the protein CAWRGRGQVGGNTIYF.

The chain has TRBV19 and TRBJ2-3, with 8 bases matching TRBD2. The CDR3 has 14 amino acids. The J segment lost 0 bases and the V segment lost 5 bases, leaving 1 base of the junction unmatched. Germline loops: CDR1 LNHDA, CDR2 SQIVND (reference sequence). The CDR3 bases are TGTGCCAGTAGTCAGCGGGGGAGCACAGATACGCAGTATTTT. It specifies CASSQRGSTDTQYF.

The chain is built from TRBV4-1 and TRBJ2-6; tentative D call: TRBD2 (5 bases). CDR1 is MGHRA, CDR2 YSYEKL, per germline. The germline V and J ends were trimmed by 2 bases and 2 bases, with 7 bases remaining between them. The CDR3 is 15 residues long. DNA of the CDR3: TGCGCCAGCAGCCAATCCGGGGCTGGGGCCAACGTCCTGACTTTC. It specifies CASSQSGAGANVLTF.

The chain couples TRBV5-1 to TRBJ2-1, with 8 bases aligning to TRBD1. Germline CDR1 reads SGHRS; CDR2 reads YFSETQ. The trim removed 0 bases at V and 6 bases at J, leaving 5 bases unmatched. The CDR3 is made up of 15 amino acids. This CDR3 reads CASSLGTGPRNEQFF. CDR3 coding DNA: TGCGCCAGCAGCTTGGGGACAGGGCCCCGCAATGAGCAGTTCTTC.

J is TRBJ1-5 and V is TRBV27; TRBD1 might be the D (6 bases). The V end lost 2 bases, the J end lost 5 bases, and 10 bases lay between the germline ends. CDR3 length: 14 amino acids. Germline V gene sequence: CDR1 MNHEY, CDR2 SMNVEV (reference sequence). The chain's CDR3 is CASSLGQGYQPQHF. The CDR3 nucleotides are TGTGCCAGCAGTTTAGGCCAGGGGTATCAGCCCCAGCATTTT.

The CDR3 DNA reads as TGCGCCAGCAGCACGGTGACTGGAAACACCATATATTTT. This sequence encodes CASSTVTGNTIYF. The genes are TRBV5-1 and TRBJ1-3; no clear D. The V end was cut by 4 bases, the J end by 2 bases, with 7 bases between. The length of the CDR3 is 13 residues. CDR1 and CDR2 (germline): SGHRS, YFSETQ.

The J gene is TRBJ2-7, the V gene TRBV19; 15 bases are a match to TRBD2. Trimming removed 2 bases from V and 9 bases from J; junction bases left unmatched: 5. Germline assignment: CDR1 LNHDA and CDR2 SQIVND (reference sequence). This CDR3 is 15 amino acids long. The CDR3 here is CASSIRTSGRDAQYF. The CDR3 bases are TGTGCCAGTAGTATAAGGACTAGCGGGAGGGACGCGCAGTACTTC.